This T cell receptor (beta chain) was profiled in a study of naive and memory T cell subsets. The beta constant-region primer was an equimolar mix of two oligonucleotides covering TRBC1 and TRBC2. MiXCR, applied by TCRdb to the UMI-ligation and nested PCR reads, yields one record per CDR3 protein. Of around 160,000 distinct CDR3 sequences listed, over 15% are singletons. Trimming took 5 bases from V and 5 from J, leaving 22 bases between them. Germline V gives CDR1 MNHNY, CDR2 SVGAGI (reference sequence). This CDR3 region has 16 residues. Study-wide results and limits: Expression changes during T cell differentiation may affect RNA-based TCR counts.

This clonotype appeared many times. Its specificity is not known. V usage is TRBV6-6 and J usage is TRBJ2-7; D gene ambiguous. The specimen was naive CD4+ T cells from blood. The sequence came from a human donor in good health. CDR3 protein: CASSDPHAKSEDEQYF. In DNA form, the CDR3 reads TGTGCCAGCAGTGACCCCCACGCCAAGAGCGAAGACGAGCAGTACTTC.